Presented here are 24 T cell receptor beta chains from one specimen sequenced in a study of ipilimumab plus nivolumab after autologous stem cell transplantation. This table comes from immunoSEQ multiplex PCR, and its TCRdb copy is limited to in-frame clones, with some not included. Of around 20,000 clones listed, about 80% are singletons. Sequencing used PBMCs, obtained in a trial of ipilimumab plus nivolumab as post-transplant consolidation. The receptors here all came from a male donor with diffuse large B-cell lymphoma.

Here the CDR3 DNA reads TGTGCCAGCAGCCCAGAAGGCTTGCCCTACGAGCAGTACTTC. It encodes CASSPEGLPYEQYF. The genes are TRBV7-3 and TRBJ2-5; D unclear. The better agreement between TRBJ2-7 and the DNA end casts doubt on the J call. Germline lookup yields CDR1 SGHTA and CDR2 FQGTGA. This CDR3 is 14 amino acids long.

The chain uses TRBV7-2 and TRBJ2-7; 8 bases are a match to TRBD2. Trimming cost V 5 bases and J 0 bases; bases outside gene matches: 6. The CDR3 sequence is 15 residues long. In germline, CDR1 is SGHTA, CDR2 FQGNSA. Here the CDR3 DNA reads TGTGCCAGCAGCCCGGGAGGGACTGCCTCCTACGAGCAGTACTTC. Encoded protein: CASSPGGTASYEQYF.

The genes are TRBV18 and TRBJ1-5; no clear D gene. Trimming removed 2 bases at V and 5 bases at J, with 7 bases between. The CDR3 loop spans 13 amino acids. The germline V gene has CDR1 KGHSH and CDR2 LQKENI. CDR3 residues: CASSPGSDQPQHF. The CDR3 bases are TGTGCCAGCTCACCAGGATCTGATCAGCCCCAGCATTTT.

The V gene is TRBV7-3, the J gene TRBJ1-1, with a possible D match to TRBD1 (5 bases). The CDR3 spans 17 residues. Germline V gene lookup returns CDR1 SGHTA and CDR2 FQGTGA. The germline V and J ends were trimmed by 2 bases and 1 base, with 17 bases remaining between them. CDR3 DNA: TGTGCCAGCAGCTTATTCGGGGGGTTCGGTAGGAACACTGAAGCTTTCTTT. Its translation is CASSLFGGFGRNTEAFF.

The V call is TRBV28, the J call TRBJ1-6, with D possibly TRBD1 on 5 matching bases. V lost 11 bases and J lost 7, with 18 bases in between. The germline gives CDR1 MDHEN, CDR2 SYDVKM. This CDR3 has 14 amino acids. This chain's CDR3 is CAVPGAGRNSPLHF. The DNA for the CDR3 is TGTGCCGTCCCTGGGGCAGGACGAAATTCACCCCTCCACTTT.

The V and J genes are TRBV9 and TRBJ1-5, with D unclear. The CDR3 sequence is 16 residues long. Trimming stripped 2 bases from V and 0 bases from J, with 12 bases between. CDR1 is SGDLS and CDR2 is YYNGEE in the germline V gene. In nucleotides, the CDR3 is TGTGCCAGCAGCGTTCTGTCGACAAATAGCAATCAGCCCCAGCATTTT. Residues: CASSVLSTNSNQPQHF.

The V gene is TRBV19, the J gene TRBJ1-1, with a weak D call TRBD1 (6 bases). The CDR3 runs to 15 residues. CDR1 and CDR2 from the germline V gene are LNHDA and SQIVND (reference sequence). The V end was cut by 5 bases, the J end by 5 bases, with 18 bases between. The CDR3 nucleotides are TGTGCCAGTAGTCCGGACAGTCAAGGGAGGACTGAAGCTTTCTTT. It translates to CASSPDSQGRTEAFF.

This clone was observed a handful of times. The rearrangement uses TRBV7-9 and TRBJ1-5; D remains ambiguous. The CDR3 length is 15 residues. The germline V and J ends were trimmed by 6 bases and 0 bases, with 12 bases remaining between them. CDR1 and CDR2 from the germline V gene are SEHNR and FQNEAQ (reference sequence). CDR3: CASSRGRYSNQPQHF. The CDR3 DNA sequence: TGTGCCAGCAGTCGTGGGAGGTATAGCAATCAGCCCCAGCATTTT.

The V gene is TRBV5-6, the J gene TRBJ2-5; D uncertain. The CDR3 contains 11 residues. The germline V and J ends were trimmed by 3 bases and 6 bases, with 6 bases remaining between them. Germline V gene sequence: CDR1 SGHDT, CDR2 YYEEEE. The chain's CDR3 is CASSWEKTQYF. Written as DNA, the CDR3 is TGTGCCAGCAGCTGGGAAAAGACCCAGTACTTC.

The chain uses TRBV27 and TRBJ2-3; 8 bases match TRBD2. CDR1 and CDR2 (germline): MNHEY, SMNVEV (reference sequence). This CDR3 contains 16 residues. Losses at the gene ends were 3 bases for V and 2 bases for J; bases not matched to a gene: 7. The chain's CDR3 is CASSFSGGGLTDTQYF. The CDR3, as DNA: TGTGCCAGCAGTTTTTCCGGGGGGGGCCTCACAGATACGCAGTATTTT.

The chain employs TRBV5-1 and TRBJ2-5; 8 nucleotides line up with TRBD2. The ends lost 0 bases at V and 8 bases at J; junction bases unmatched: 12. The germline gives CDR1 SGHRS, CDR2 YFSETQ. CDR3 length: 16 residues. CDR3 protein: CASSLDRRGDLGTQYF. The CDR3 DNA reads as TGCGCCAGCAGCTTGGATCGGCGGGGGGACCTAGGCACCCAGTACTTC.

The chain carries TRBV4-2 and TRBJ1-6, with 9 bases that match TRBD1. The CDR3 loop spans 17 amino acids. Germline CDR1 reads LGHNA; CDR2 reads YNFKEQ. V dropped 0 bases and J dropped 8; count of bases not matched to a gene: 8. The CDR3 sequence: CASSQDPRTGVDSPLHF. The CDR3 DNA reads TGTGCCAGCAGCCAAGATCCGCGGACAGGGGTTGATTCACCCCTCCACTTT.

A few counts support this clone. The J gene is TRBJ1-6, the V gene TRBV30, with D hard to call. This CDR3 is 13 amino acids long. Germline values: CDR1 GTSNPN, CDR2 SVGIG (reference sequence). The V gene lost 0 bases and the J gene lost 8 bases, with 8 bases spanning the gap. The CDR3 loop reads CAWSVGGDSPLHF. CDR3 DNA sequence: TGTGCCTGGAGTGTGGGCGGGGATTCACCCCTCCACTTT. Complete variable domain (other parts from reference TRBV30 and TRBJ1-6): SQTIHQWPATLVQPVGSPLSLECTVEGTSNPNLYWYRQAAGRGLQLLFYSVGIGQISSEVPQNLSASRPQDRQFILSSKKLLLSDSGFYLCAWSVGGDSPLHFGNGTRLTVT.

CDR3 region: CASSHSLAGSTDTQYF. In nucleotides, the CDR3 is TGCGCCAGCAGCCACTCACTAGCGGGGAGCACAGATACGCAGTATTTT. V is TRBV4-1 and J is TRBJ2-3, with 10 bases identical to TRBD2. The trim removed 3 bases at V and 0 bases at J, leaving 3 bases unmatched. CDR1 is MGHRA, CDR2 YSYEKL, per germline. This CDR3 has 16 residues.

This clone appeared once. This chain uses TRBV2 with TRBJ2-4; either TRBD1 or TRBD2 may supply D (6 bases each). Germline CDR1 and CDR2: SNHLY and FYNNEI. The CDR3 consists of 12 residues. The germline V and J ends were trimmed by 4 bases and 13 bases, with 14 bases remaining between them. DNA for the CDR3: TGTGCCAGCAGTGTCTGGGGGGCAGGACAGTACTTC. This codes for CASSVWGAGQYF.

The V call is TRBV7-9, the J call TRBJ2-7, with a possible D match to TRBD1 (5 bases). Germline-derived CDR1 and CDR2 are SEHNR and FQNEAQ (reference sequence). V lost 5 bases and J 3 bases, leaving 17 bases between the germline ends. The CDR3 runs 15 residues. The DNA for the CDR3 is TGTGCCAGCAGCCCCCGACCAGGGTCCGGCTACGAGCAGTACTTC. Its translation is CASSPRPGSGYEQYF.

This clone showed up just a few times. The chain joins TRBV7-9 to TRBJ2-5; TRBD1 might be the D (5 bases). V lost 5 bases and J 5 bases, leaving 12 bases between the germline ends. The CDR3 extends over 13 amino acids. Germline V gene lookup returns CDR1 SEHNR and CDR2 FQNEAQ (reference sequence). The CDR3 loop reads CASSVQGWETQYF. DNA for the CDR3: TGTGCCAGCAGCGTCCAGGGATGGGAGACCCAGTACTTC.

J is TRBJ2-3 and V is TRBV2; 7 bases are a match to TRBD2. V was pared by 4 bases and J by 6 bases, with 7 bases of the junction left unmatched. This CDR3 contains 14 residues. CDR1 and CDR2 from the germline V gene are SNHLY and FYNNEI. CDR3 in DNA: TGTGCCAGCAGTGGGGCTGGCGGGGGTGATACGCAGTATTTT. Its translation: CASSGAGGGDTQYF.

This clone was seen more than once but under ten times. The rearrangement joins TRBV9 to TRBJ1-4; the match to TRBD1 covers 8 bases. Trimming at V came to 4 bases and at J to 5 bases, leaving 4 bases not matched to a gene. The CDR3 runs to 14 residues. Looked up from germline, CDR1 is SGDLS and CDR2 is YYNGEE. The CDR3 DNA reads TGTGCCAGCAGCAAGGGACAGGAGAATGAAAAACTGTTTTTT. Protein product: CASSKGQENEKLFF.

The J gene is TRBJ2-5, the V gene TRBV10-3; 10 nucleotides agree with TRBD2. Germline CDR1 reads ENHRY; CDR2 reads SYGVKD. The CDR3 spans 16 residues. Losses at the gene ends were 4 bases for V and 5 bases for J; bases not matched to a gene: 10. The CDR3 sequence: CAISGRPLAGDETQYF. CDR3 DNA sequence: TGTGCCATCAGTGGGCGCCCTCTAGCGGGGGATGAGACCCAGTACTTC.

The chain employs TRBV7-8 and TRBJ1-1, with D unresolved. V lost 0 bases, J lost 6 bases, and 11 bases lay in between. Germline V gene data show CDR1 as SGHVS and CDR2 as FQNEAQ. The length of the CDR3 is 14 residues. The CDR3 loop is CASSLATGWSEAFF. The CDR3 nucleotides are TGTGCCAGCAGCTTAGCGACGGGGTGGTCTGAAGCTTTCTTT.

This chain joins TRBV25-1 and TRBJ2-7, with 7 nucleotides matching TRBD2. Unmatched junction bases numbered 1, after V lost 4 bases and J lost 7 bases. Germline CDR1 is MGHDK and CDR2 is SYGVNS. The CDR3 extends over 11 amino acids. The CDR3 bases are TGTGCCAGCAGTGCCGGGGGGGAGCAGTACTTC. The encoded protein is CASSAGGEQYF.

The rearrangement links TRBV6-1 to TRBJ2-1, with TRBD1 identical over 8 bases. CDR1 and CDR2 from the germline V gene are MNHNS and SASEGT. This CDR3 is built from 15 residues. V gave up 2 bases and J gave up 4 bases; unmatched junction bases: 4. For the CDR3, the DNA is TGTGCCAGCAGTGAATGGACAGGGAGGTACAATGAGCAGTTCTTC. Amino acid sequence: CASSEWTGRYNEQFF.

V is TRBV11-2 and J is TRBJ2-3; D uncertain. The germline V gene encodes CDR1 SGHAT and CDR2 FQNNGV. The CDR3 runs to 14 residues. V lost 0 bases and J 4 bases, leaving 8 bases between the germline ends. The CDR3 bases are TGTGCCAGCAGCTTAGATCGTACTTCAGATACGCAGTATTTT. This sequence encodes CASSLDRTSDTQYF.